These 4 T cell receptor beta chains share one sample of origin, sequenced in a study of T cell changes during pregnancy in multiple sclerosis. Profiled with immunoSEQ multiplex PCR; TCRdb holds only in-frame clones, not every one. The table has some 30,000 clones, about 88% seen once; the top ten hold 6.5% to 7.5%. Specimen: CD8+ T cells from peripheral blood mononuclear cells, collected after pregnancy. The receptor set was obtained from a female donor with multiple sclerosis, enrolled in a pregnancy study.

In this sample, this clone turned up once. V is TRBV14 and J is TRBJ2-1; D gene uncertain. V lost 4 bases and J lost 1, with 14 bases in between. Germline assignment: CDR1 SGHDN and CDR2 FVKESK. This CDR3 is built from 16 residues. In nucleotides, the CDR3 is TGTGCCAGCAGCCCGGGTGTAGGATTTTCCTACAATGAGCAGTTCTTC. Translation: CASSPGVGFSYNEQFF. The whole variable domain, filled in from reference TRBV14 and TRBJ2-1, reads EAGVTQFPSHSVIEKGQTVTLRCDPISGHDNLYWYRRVMGKEIKFLLHFVKESKQDESGMPNNRFLAERTGGTYSTLKVQPAELEDSGVYFCASSPGVGFSYNEQFFGPGTRLTVL.

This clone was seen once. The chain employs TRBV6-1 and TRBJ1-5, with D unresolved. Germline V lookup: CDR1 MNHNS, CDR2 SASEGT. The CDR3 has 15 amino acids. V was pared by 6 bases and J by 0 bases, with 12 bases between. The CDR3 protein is CASRRVDYSNQPQHF. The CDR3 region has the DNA TGTGCCAGCAGAAGAGTGGACTATAGCAATCAGCCCCAGCATTTT.

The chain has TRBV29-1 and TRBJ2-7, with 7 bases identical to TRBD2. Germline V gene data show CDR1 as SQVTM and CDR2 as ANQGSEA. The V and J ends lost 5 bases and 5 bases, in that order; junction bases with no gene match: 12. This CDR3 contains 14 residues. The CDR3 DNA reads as TGCAGCGTTATCCCTAGCGGTAGCTTTGACGAGCAGTACTTC. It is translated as CSVIPSGSFDEQYF.

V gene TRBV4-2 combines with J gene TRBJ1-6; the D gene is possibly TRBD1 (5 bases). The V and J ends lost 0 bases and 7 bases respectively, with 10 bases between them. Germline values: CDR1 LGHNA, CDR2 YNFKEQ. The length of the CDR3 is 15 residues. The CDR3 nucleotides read TGTGCCAGCAGCCAAGACCGGGACTCCAATTCACCCCTCCACTTT. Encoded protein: CASSQDRDSNSPLHF.